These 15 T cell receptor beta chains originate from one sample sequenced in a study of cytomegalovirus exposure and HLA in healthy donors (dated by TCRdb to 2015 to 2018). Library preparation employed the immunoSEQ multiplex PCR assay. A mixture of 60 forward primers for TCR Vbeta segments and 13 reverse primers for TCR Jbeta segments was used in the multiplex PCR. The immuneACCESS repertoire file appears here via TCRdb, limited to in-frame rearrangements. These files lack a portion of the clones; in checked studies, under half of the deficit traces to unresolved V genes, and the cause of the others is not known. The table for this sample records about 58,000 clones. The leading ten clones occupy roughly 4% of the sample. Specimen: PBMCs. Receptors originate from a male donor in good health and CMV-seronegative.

CDR3 DNA sequence: TGTGCCAGCAGCCACCCACAGGGTGGAGGCTACACCTTC. As protein: CASSHPQGGGYTF. This chain joins TRBV7-9 and TRBJ1-2, with D maybe TRBD1 (6 bases). Germline V gene sequence: CDR1 SEHNR, CDR2 FQNEAQ (reference sequence). Trimming removed 5 bases from V and 8 bases from J, with 15 bases in between. This CDR3 comprises 13 residues.

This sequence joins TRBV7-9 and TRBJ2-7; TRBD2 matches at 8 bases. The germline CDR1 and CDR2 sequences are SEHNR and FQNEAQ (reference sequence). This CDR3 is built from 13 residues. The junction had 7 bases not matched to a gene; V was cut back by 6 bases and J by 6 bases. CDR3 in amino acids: CASSIGAGGEQYF. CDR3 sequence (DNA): TGTGCCAGCAGTATTGGGGCGGGGGGCGAGCAGTACTTC.

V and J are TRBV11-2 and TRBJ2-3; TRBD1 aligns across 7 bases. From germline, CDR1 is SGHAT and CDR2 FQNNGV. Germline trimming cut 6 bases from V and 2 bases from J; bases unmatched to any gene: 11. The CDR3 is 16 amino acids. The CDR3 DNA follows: TGTGCCAGCAGACTTTTGACAGGGAGAACCACAGATACGCAGTATTTT. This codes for CASRLLTGRTTDTQYF.

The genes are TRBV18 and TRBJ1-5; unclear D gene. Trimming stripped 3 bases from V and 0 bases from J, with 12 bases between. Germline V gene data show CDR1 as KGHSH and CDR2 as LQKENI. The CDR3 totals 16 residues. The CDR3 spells CASSPRHDYSNQPQHF. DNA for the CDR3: TGTGCCAGCTCACCCCGACACGATTATAGCAATCAGCCCCAGCATTTT.

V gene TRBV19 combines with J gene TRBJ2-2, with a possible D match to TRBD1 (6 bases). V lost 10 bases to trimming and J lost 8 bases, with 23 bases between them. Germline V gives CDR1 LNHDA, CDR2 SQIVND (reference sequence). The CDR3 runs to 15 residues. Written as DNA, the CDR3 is TGTGCCACCCTTGACGAGGACAGAACCGCAGGGGAGCTGTTTTTT. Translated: CATLDEDRTAGELFF.

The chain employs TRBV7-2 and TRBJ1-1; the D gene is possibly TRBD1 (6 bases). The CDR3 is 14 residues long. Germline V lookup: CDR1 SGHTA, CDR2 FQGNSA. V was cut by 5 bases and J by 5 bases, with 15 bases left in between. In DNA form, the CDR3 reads TGTGCCAGCAGCGCCTCAGGGGCGCGAACTGAAGCTTTCTTT. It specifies CASSASGARTEAFF.

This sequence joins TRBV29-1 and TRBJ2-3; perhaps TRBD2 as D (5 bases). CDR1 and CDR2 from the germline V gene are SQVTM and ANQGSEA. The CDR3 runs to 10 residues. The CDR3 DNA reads TGCGGACTGGGCACAGATACGCAGTATTTT. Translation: CGLGTDTQYF.

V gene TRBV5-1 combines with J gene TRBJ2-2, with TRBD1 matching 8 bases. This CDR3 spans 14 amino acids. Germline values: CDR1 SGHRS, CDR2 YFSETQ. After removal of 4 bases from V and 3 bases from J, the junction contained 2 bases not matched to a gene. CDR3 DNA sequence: TGCGCCAGCAGCCCGACAGGGGACACCGGGGAGCTGTTTTTT. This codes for CASSPTGDTGELFF.

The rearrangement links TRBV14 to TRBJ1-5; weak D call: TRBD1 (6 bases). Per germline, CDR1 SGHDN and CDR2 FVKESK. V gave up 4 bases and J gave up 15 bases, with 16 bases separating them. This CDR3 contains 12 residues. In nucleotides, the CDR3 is TGTGCCAGCAGCCTTCAGGGGATCGTAATGCATTTT. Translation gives CASSLQGIVMHF. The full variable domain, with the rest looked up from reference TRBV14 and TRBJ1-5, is EAGVTQFPSHSVIEKGQTVTLRCDPISGHDNLYWYRRVMGKEIKFLLHFVKESKQDESGMPNNRFLAERTGGTYSTLKVQPAELEDSGVYFCASSLQGIVMHFGDGTRLSIL.

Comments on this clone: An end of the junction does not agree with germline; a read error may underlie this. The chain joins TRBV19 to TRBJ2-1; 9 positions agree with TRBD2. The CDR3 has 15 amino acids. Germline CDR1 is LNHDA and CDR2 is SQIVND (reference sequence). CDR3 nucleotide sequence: TGTGCCAGTAGGCAGACTAGCGGCTCCGACAATGAGCAGTTCTTC. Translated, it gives CASRQTSGSDNEQFF.

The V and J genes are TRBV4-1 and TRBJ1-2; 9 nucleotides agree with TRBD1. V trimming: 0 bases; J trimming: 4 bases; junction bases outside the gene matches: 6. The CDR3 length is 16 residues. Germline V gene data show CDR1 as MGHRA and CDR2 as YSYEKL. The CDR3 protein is CASSQEPDRGGYGYTF. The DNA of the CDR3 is TGCGCCAGCAGCCAAGAACCGGACAGGGGCGGCTATGGCTACACCTTC.

The CDR3 region is CASRSGQGTTEAFF. The CDR3 DNA reads as TGTGCCAGCAGATCGGGACAGGGGACAACTGAAGCTTTCTTT. The chain carries TRBV6-5 and TRBJ1-1; 10 bases agree with TRBD1. The V gene's germline CDR1 is MNHEY and CDR2 SVGAGI. V gave up 6 bases and J gave up 5 bases; unmatched junction bases: 6. CDR3 length equals 14 residues.

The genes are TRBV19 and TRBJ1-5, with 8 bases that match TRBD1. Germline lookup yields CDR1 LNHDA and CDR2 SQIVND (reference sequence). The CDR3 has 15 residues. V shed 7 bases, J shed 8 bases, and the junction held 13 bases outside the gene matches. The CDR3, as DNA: TGTGCCAGTACCCCGGTGGCAGGGGGCTTTAAGCCCCAGCATTTT. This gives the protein CASTPVAGGFKPQHF.

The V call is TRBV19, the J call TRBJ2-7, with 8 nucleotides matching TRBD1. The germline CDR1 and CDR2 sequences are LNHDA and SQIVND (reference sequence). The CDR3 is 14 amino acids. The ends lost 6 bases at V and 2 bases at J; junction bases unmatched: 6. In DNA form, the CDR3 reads TGTGCCAGTAGCACAGGGGGGAGCGCCTACGAGCAGTACTTC. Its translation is CASSTGGSAYEQYF.

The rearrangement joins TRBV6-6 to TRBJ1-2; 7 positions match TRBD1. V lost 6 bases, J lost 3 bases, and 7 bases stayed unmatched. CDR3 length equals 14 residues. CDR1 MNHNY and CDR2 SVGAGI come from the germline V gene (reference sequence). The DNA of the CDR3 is TGTGCCAGCAGCACTGACAGGGTTCACTATGGCTACACCTTC. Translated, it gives CASSTDRVHYGYTF.